Below, one TCR beta chain is given with its context. Its specificity is unknown. This entry comes from a study of T cell responses to AZD1222 COVID-19 vaccine. Study-level background: Researchers grouped second doses given at about 4 or about 12 weeks into one pool. Study outcomes and limitations: Seropositive AZD1222 recipients at baseline numbered only 6 or 7.

The repertoire was sequenced with immunoSEQ multiplex PCR; TCRdb's copy has only in-frame clones and lacks some. The sample includes 110,000 to 150,000 clones, around 90% of them seen just once. The germline gives CDR1 SGHRS, CDR2 YFSETQ. V shed 0 bases, J shed 11 bases, and the junction held 3 bases outside the gene matches. The CDR3 is made up of 14 amino acids. This rearrangement joins TRBV5-1 to TRBJ2-1, with 12 nucleotides matching TRBD2. Material: peripheral blood, obtained on day 0 of AZD1222 vaccination. This clonotype was obtained from an adult in good health. The CDR3 protein is CASSLAGTSGQQFF. CDR3 in DNA: TGCGCCAGCAGCTTGGCCGGGACTAGCGGGCAGCAGTTCTTC. Filled out from reference TRBV5-1 and TRBJ2-1, the complete variable domain reads KAGVTQTPRYLIKTRGQQVTLSCSPISGHRSVSWYQQTPGQGLQFLFEYFSETQRNKGNFPGRFSGRQFSNSRSEMNVSTLELGDSALYLCASSLAGTSGQQFFGPGTRLTVL.